The 21 T cell receptor beta chains reported below all come from one sample, sequenced in a study of blood T cell repertoires in COVID-19 (dated by TCRdb to between 2020 and 2021). Libraries were prepared through the immunoSEQ multiplex PCR assay. Imported from immuneACCESS, the table was reduced by TCRdb to in-frame sequences with V and J called. These copies leave out some clones; in studies compared against another copy, an unresolved V gene accounts for under half, and the cause of the remainder is not known. The sample data list some 220,000 clones, and approximately 78% of these were observed just once. The ten largest clones add up to approximately 5.2% of the sample. Source material: peripheral blood. The receptors stem from a woman in her 70s with COVID-19, enrolled during active disease.

The chain links TRBV5-1 to TRBJ1-2; no definite D call. The CDR3 has 12 amino acids. Germline V gene sequence: CDR1 SGHRS, CDR2 YFSETQ. V was shortened by 0 bases and J by 4 bases, with 4 bases between the two germline ends. CDR3 DNA: TGCGCCAGCAGCTTGGGAGGCTATGGCTACACCTTC. It yields the protein CASSLGGYGYTF.

The chain links TRBV7-2 to TRBJ2-5; tentatively, D is TRBD2 (6 bases). CDR1 SGHTA and CDR2 FQGNSA come from the germline V gene. CDR3 length: 11 amino acids. Deletions cut 5 bases from V and 5 bases from J, with 6 bases between. The CDR3 DNA sequence: TGTGCCAGCAGCCGGGAGGAGACCCAGTACTTC. This codes for CASSREETQYF.

V is TRBV28 and J is TRBJ2-5; TRBD2 agrees at 8 bases. The CDR3 runs 15 residues. Germline V gene sequence: CDR1 MDHEN, CDR2 SYDVKM. With 10 bases clipped from V and 5 bases from J, the junction kept 15 bases outside the gene matches. The chain's CDR3 is CATSNREGQRETQYF. The CDR3 DNA is TGTGCCACCTCTAATCGGGAGGGCCAACGCGAGACCCAGTACTTC.

The chain couples TRBV5-5 to TRBJ1-4; the D is unclear. The germline gives CDR1 SGHKS, CDR2 YYEKEE (reference sequence). The CDR3 has 12 residues. Deletions cut 2 bases from V and 12 bases from J, with 11 bases between. CDR3: CASSFLNRELFF. In DNA, the CDR3 is TGTGCCAGCAGCTTTCTTAATCGGGAACTGTTTTTT.

This sequence joins TRBV7-9 and TRBJ2-6, with 7 bases identical to TRBD1. This CDR3 is 18 amino acids long. Germline V gene sequence: CDR1 SEHNR, CDR2 FQNEAQ (reference sequence). Trimming cost V 2 bases and J 2 bases; bases outside gene matches: 9. In nucleotides, the CDR3 is TGTGCCAGCAGCTTACAAGCCGCCACAGGGGCTGGGGCCAACGTCCTGACTTTC. Protein sequence: CASSLQAATGAGANVLTF.

V usage is TRBV6-2 or TRBV6-3 and J usage is TRBJ2-1, with 7 nucleotides matching TRBD1. Germline loops: CDR1 MNHEY, CDR2 SVGEGT. This CDR3 comprises 17 residues. V gave up 6 bases and J gave up 0 bases; unmatched junction bases: 11. CDR3 region: CASSPDRAQSSYNEQFF. The CDR3 coding sequence is TGTGCCAGCAGCCCTGACAGGGCCCAGAGCTCCTACAATGAGCAGTTCTTC.

The chain combines TRBV5-1 with TRBJ2-1; D gene uncertain. CDR3 length equals 11 residues. V shed 2 bases and J shed 9 bases, with 6 bases lying between them. Germline V lookup: CDR1 SGHRS, CDR2 YFSETQ. In nucleotides, the CDR3 is TGCGCCAGCAGCTTAACGGGTGAGCAGTTCTTC. As protein: CASSLTGEQFF. The full variable domain, completed using reference TRBV5-1 and TRBJ2-1, is KAGVTQTPRYLIKTRGQQVTLSCSPISGHRSVSWYQQTPGQGLQFLFEYFSETQRNKGNFPGRFSGRQFSNSRSEMNVSTLELGDSALYLCASSLTGEQFFGPGTRLTVL.

A single count supports this clone. This sequence joins TRBV14 and TRBJ2-1, with D maybe TRBD1 (6 bases). CDR3 length: 16 residues. Trimming took 2 bases from V and 4 from J, leaving 15 bases between them. Germline V gives CDR1 SGHDN, CDR2 FVKESK. The CDR3, as DNA: TGTGCCAGCAGCCAAATTGGGGACATGGTTTACAATGAGCAGTTCTTC. It is translated as CASSQIGDMVYNEQFF.

The J gene is TRBJ2-1, the V gene TRBV9, with 9 nucleotides matching TRBD2. J was trimmed by 4 bases and V by 0 bases; bases with no gene match: 8. The germline gives CDR1 SGDLS, CDR2 YYNGEE. The CDR3 has 17 amino acids. The CDR3 here is CASSVGASGNFYNEQFF. As DNA, the CDR3 is TGTGCCAGCAGCGTAGGGGCTAGCGGGAACTTTTACAATGAGCAGTTCTTC. The full variable domain, with the rest looked up from reference TRBV9 and TRBJ2-1, is DSGVTQTPKHLITATGQRVTLRCSPRSGDLSVYWYQQSLDQGLQFLIQYYNGEERAKGNILERFSAQQFPDLHSELNLSSLELGDSALYFCASSVGASGNFYNEQFFGPGTRLTVL.

The J gene is TRBJ2-7, the V gene TRBV9, with D perhaps TRBD1 (6 bases). Germline V gene sequence: CDR1 SGDLS, CDR2 YYNGEE. The germline V and J ends were trimmed by 0 bases and 0 bases, with 10 bases remaining between them. This CDR3 comprises 15 residues. Written as DNA, the CDR3 is TGTGCCAGCAGCGTAGATCAGGGGAGCTCCTACGAGCAGTACTTC. Its translation: CASSVDQGSSYEQYF.

The chain links TRBV30 to TRBJ2-2, with TRBD1 matching 9 bases. The CDR3 extends over 14 amino acids. Germline V lookup: CDR1 GTSNPN, CDR2 SVGIG (reference sequence). The V segment lost 8 bases and the J segment 2 bases; nucleotides outside the gene matches: 6. CDR3 coding DNA: TGTGCCGGTGGGACAGGGCGTAACACCGGGGAGCTGTTTTTT. It encodes CAGGTGRNTGELFF.

The chain joins TRBV5-4 to TRBJ2-7; tentatively, D is TRBD2 (8 bases). V lost 0 bases, J lost 0 bases, and 13 bases lay in between. This CDR3 comprises 16 residues. Germline V CDR1 and CDR2: SGHNT, YYREEE (reference sequence). The CDR3, as DNA: TGTGCCAGCAGCTTGGCGGGAGGGGGCAACTCCTACGAGCAGTACTTC. Encoded protein: CASSLAGGGNSYEQYF.

As DNA, the CDR3 is TGTGCCACCAGTGATTTTCCGGGAGGGAACAATGAGCAGTTCTTC. Its protein product is CATSDFPGGNNEQFF. This chain uses TRBV24-1 with TRBJ2-1, with TRBD2 matching 8 bases. CDR3 length equals 15 residues. The germline V gene has CDR1 KGHDR and CDR2 SFDVKD. Germline trimming cut 1 base from V and 5 bases from J; bases unmatched to any gene: 3.

The chain employs TRBV18 and TRBJ1-1; 7 nucleotides line up with TRBD1. J lost 4 bases, V lost 4 bases, and 6 bases had no gene match. The CDR3 has 14 amino acids. CDR1 is KGHSH and CDR2 is LQKENI in the germline V gene. CDR3 coding DNA: TGTGCCAGCTCACTTGCCAGGGGGTCCACTGAAGCTTTCTTT. Its protein product is CASSLARGSTEAFF.

V usage is TRBV7-8 and J usage is TRBJ1-1; TRBD1 aligns across 8 bases. Trimming cost V 3 bases and J 5 bases; bases outside gene matches: 5. Germline V CDR1 and CDR2: SGHVS, FQNEAQ. The CDR3 has 14 residues. DNA of the CDR3: TGTGCCAGCAGCTTTGGACAGGGAGGGACTGAAGCTTTCTTT. Protein sequence: CASSFGQGGTEAFF.

This clone was picked up one time. In DNA form, the CDR3 reads TGTGCCAGCAGGCGTACTAGCCTCGGGCAGTACTTC. Translating it yields CASRRTSLGQYF. The chain links TRBV14 to TRBJ2-7, with D perhaps matching TRBD2 (6 bases). The CDR3 contains 12 residues. Germline CDR1 reads SGHDN; CDR2 reads FVKESK. Trimming took 6 bases from V and 9 from J, leaving 15 bases between them.

This chain connects TRBV27 to TRBJ2-7, with 7 bases matching TRBD2. V was clipped by 6 bases and J by 5 bases; unmatched bases: 13. The CDR3 contains 15 residues. The germline V gene has CDR1 MNHEY and CDR2 SMNVEV (reference sequence). This CDR3 reads CASRIRGRAFDEQYF. The DNA for the CDR3 is TGTGCCAGCAGGATCCGGGGGAGGGCTTTCGACGAGCAGTACTTC.

This clone was detected once. The V gene is TRBV10-2, the J gene TRBJ2-7; 8 positions agree with TRBD1. This CDR3 is 15 amino acids long. V shed 3 bases and J 6 bases; nucleotides not matched to a gene: 10. Germline assignment: CDR1 WSHSY and CDR2 SAAADI. This chain's CDR3 is CASSDRSGTGFEQYF. The CDR3, as DNA: TGCGCCAGCAGTGACAGATCCGGGACAGGATTCGAGCAGTACTTC.

This clone has just one count. The rearrangement joins TRBV27 to TRBJ2-7, with TRBD1 identical over 7 bases. CDR3 size: 15 residues. The germline V gene encodes CDR1 MNHEY and CDR2 SMNVEV (reference sequence). J gave up 5 bases and V 2 bases, and 9 bases lay outside the gene matches. The CDR3 DNA is TGTGCCAGCAGTTTAGGATACGGGACAGTCCACGAGCAGTACTTC. Translating it yields CASSLGYGTVHEQYF.

The CDR3 protein is CASKFIQGDNSPLHF. In DNA form, the CDR3 reads TGTGCCAGCAAGTTTATCCAGGGGGATAATTCACCCCTCCACTTT. This rearrangement joins TRBV2 to TRBJ1-6; 7 bases line up with TRBD1. Trimming at V came to 7 bases and at J to 5 bases, leaving 8 bases not matched to a gene. The CDR3 runs 15 residues. The germline V gene has CDR1 SNHLY and CDR2 FYNNEI. Using reference TRBV2 and TRBJ1-6 for the parts outside the CDR3, the full variable domain is EPEVTQTPSHQVTQMGQEVILRCVPISNHLYFYWYRQILGQKVEFLVSFYNNEISEKSEIFDDQFSVERPDGSNFTLKIRSTKLEDSAMYFCASKFIQGDNSPLHFGNGTRLTVT.

V usage is TRBV10-2 and J usage is TRBJ1-2; D is uncertain. Deletions cut 3 bases from V and 7 bases from J, with 18 bases between. The CDR3 is 15 residues long. Germline CDR1 and CDR2: WSHSY and SAAADI. CDR3 amino acids: CASSDKGKGSGGYTF. Here the CDR3 DNA reads TGCGCCAGCAGTGATAAGGGCAAGGGAAGCGGTGGCTACACCTTC.